The entry below gives a single T cell receptor (beta chain) sequence along with its context. The table came from immunoSEQ multiplex PCR; TCRdb's copy has only in-frame clones and leaves some out. Seen here are about 110,000 clones, over 75% observed once, and the top ten hold roughly 2.3%. These data originate in a study of PD-L1 blockade in urothelial cancer. Germline V gene sequence: CDR1 LNHDA, CDR2 SQIVND (reference sequence). The V segment lost 7 bases and the J segment 6 bases; nucleotides outside the gene matches: 11. This CDR3 region has 14 residues. The origin of this receptor is a man aged 50-59 years with urothelial cancer. Specimen: PBMCs, collected around atezolizumab (anti-PD-L1) treatment. V and J are TRBV19 and TRBJ1-2, with 7 bases that match TRBD1. The CDR3 loop is CASNLQGQRNGYTF. CDR3 sequence (DNA): TGTGCCAGTAATTTACAGGGGCAGAGAAATGGCTACACCTTC. The full variable domain, completed using reference TRBV19 and TRBJ1-2, is DGGITQSPKYLFRKEGQNVTLSCEQNLNHDAMYWYRQDPGQGLRLIYYSQIVNDFQKGDIAEGYSVSREKKESFPLTVTSAQKNPTAFYLCASNLQGQRNGYTFGSGTRLTVV.